This T cell receptor (beta chain) is from a study of blood T cell repertoires in COVID-19. Across the study: The United States, Italy and Spain supplied acute and convalescent COVID-19 samples. Sample material is recorded as cDNA or gDNA derived from T cells, B-cell-depleted T cells, or PBMCs.

V shed 0 bases and J 4 bases; nucleotides not matched to a gene: 5. The CDR3 is 15 residues long. The germline V gene encodes CDR1 LGHNA and CDR2 YNFKEQ. Sequenced by immunoSEQ multiplex PCR; TCRdb stores in-frame clones only, minus some. Counted here are some 150,000 clones, roughly 84% occurring once; the ten biggest clones make up approximately 1.2%. The chain joins TRBV4-2 to TRBJ1-2; the match to TRBD1 covers 7 bases. Sequencing input: peripheral blood. The sequence was collected from a man in his 60s who had recovered from COVID-19. This CDR3 reads CASSQDRNRGYGYTF. In DNA, the CDR3 is TGTGCCAGCAGCCAAGATAGGAACAGGGGCTATGGCTACACCTTC.